This T cell receptor beta chain is from a study of T-cell memory formation after mild COVID-19. Germline lookup yields CDR1 MGHRA and CDR2 YSYEKL. The CDR3 spans 15 residues. V lost 1 base and J lost 10; bases outside the gene matches: 9. TCRdb re-called the 5' RACE reads with MiXCR, one entry per CDR3 protein. Of fewer than 600,000 distinct CDR3 sequences in the sample, about a fifth were seen once. The clonotype was recovered from an adult woman who had mild COVID-19 (a few samples of this study predate the infection). Cell type and time point are not known. V gene TRBV4-1 combines with J gene TRBJ1-1; 10 bases line up with TRBD1. Sequenced sample: PBMCs or a T cell subset sorted from them (not recorded which). The DNA for the CDR3 is TGCGCCAGCAGCCAAGGTCCCGACAGGGGGCGGCGAGCTTTCTTT. Amino acid sequence: CASSQGPDRGRRAFF.